This entry features one T cell receptor (beta chain) sequence. The antigen is not known. Assay: immunoSEQ multiplex PCR; the TCRdb copy retains only in-frame clones and omits some. The sample has 150,000 to 200,000 clones, 90% to 95% seen once. V lost 10 bases and J 6 bases, leaving 27 bases between the germline ends. The germline CDR1 and CDR2 sequences are LNHDA and SQIVND (reference sequence). The CDR3 loop spans 16 amino acids. The sample is drawn from a study of T cell responses to AZD1222 COVID-19 vaccine. At the level of the study: Timing groups of about 4 and about 12 weeks for second doses were pooled.

Notes on the study in general: Clonal diversity was possibly underestimated; the donors were predominantly white British and more often female. Spike was spanned by vaccine-associated CD4 TCRs, which were dominant at 160-218 and 743-854. Just six AZD1222 recipients were seropositive at baseline.

This receptor was obtained from an adult in good health. The rearrangement joins TRBV19 to TRBJ1-2, with TRBD1 as a possible D gene (5 bases). Sample: peripheral blood, taken on day 0 of AZD1222 vaccination. CDR3 nucleotides: TGTGCCACCAGAGGGTGGTGGTCCTCCGGGACGGATGGCTACACCTTC. As protein: CATRGWWSSGTDGYTF.